Each of the 20 T cell receptor beta chains below was sequenced from the same sample in a study of beta chain features in type 1 diabetes. All of the isolated RNA was reverse transcribed, so expressed TCRB transcripts were sequenced. Clones were read by immunoSEQ multiplex PCR, and TCRdb kept only the in-frame ones, dropping some. The table lists 850,000 to 900,000 clones, under 20% of them singletons. Material for sequencing was naive CD4+ T cells from blood. Receptors were obtained from a woman under 30 in good health.

There are a few counts of this clone. CDR3 protein: CASSPSITGTGGFQPQHF. DNA of the CDR3: TGTGCCAGCTCACCATCGATAACCGGGACAGGGGGCTTTCAGCCCCAGCATTTT. This chain uses TRBV18 with TRBJ1-5; 12 positions agree with TRBD1. With V trimmed by 2 bases and J by 6 bases, 11 bases remained unmatched. The CDR3 spans 18 residues. The germline V gene has CDR1 KGHSH and CDR2 LQKENI. Based on the CDR3 plus reference TRBV18 and TRBJ1-5, the full variable domain is NAGVMQNPRHLVRRRGQEARLRCSPMKGHSHVYWYRQLPEEGLKFMVYLQKENIIDESGMPKERFSAEFPKEGPSILRIQQVVRGDSAAYFCASSPSITGTGGFQPQHFGDGTRLSIL.

This chain uses TRBV11-2 with TRBJ2-5; 7 bases are a match to TRBD1. With V trimmed by 5 bases and J by 1 base, 4 bases remained unmatched. This CDR3 contains 14 residues. The germline CDR1 and CDR2 sequences are SGHAT and FQNNGV. CDR3: CASSTRTGQETQYF. Here the CDR3 DNA reads TGTGCCAGCAGCACACGGACAGGCCAAGAGACCCAGTACTTC.

The chain employs TRBV7-2 and TRBJ2-7; 8 bases agree with TRBD2. The CDR3 loop spans 17 amino acids. The germline V gene has CDR1 SGHTA and CDR2 FQGNSA. Unmatched junction bases numbered 16, after V lost 5 bases and J lost 4 bases. This CDR3 is CASSPREVAGYRYEQYF. The CDR3 DNA is TGTGCCAGCAGCCCGAGGGAGGTAGCGGGATACCGATACGAGCAGTACTTC.

This clone has a handful of counts. The rearrangement links TRBV7-3 to TRBJ2-7; tentatively, D is TRBD1 (6 bases). The CDR3 spans 17 residues. Germline V gene data show CDR1 as SGHTA and CDR2 as FQGTGA. Trimming pared 5 bases from V and 3 bases from J, leaving 23 bases between. CDR3 sequence: CASSPYASQGFLYEQYF. CDR3 DNA sequence: TGTGCCAGCAGCCCCTATGCCTCCCAGGGGTTTCTCTACGAGCAGTACTTC.

The chain employs TRBV28 and TRBJ1-1; D gene unclear. Germline lookup yields CDR1 MDHEN and CDR2 SYDVKM. The CDR3 is 14 residues long. The V end lost 2 bases, the J end lost 5 bases, and 12 bases lay between the germline ends. CDR3 in amino acids: CASSLRGLQTEAFF. CDR3 DNA sequence: TGTGCCAGCAGTTTACGAGGGTTGCAGACTGAAGCTTTCTTT.

The table lists this clone with a count of one. The rearrangement links TRBV6-1 to TRBJ2-1; tentatively, D is TRBD2 (6 bases). Germline V gives CDR1 MNHNS, CDR2 SASEGT. Deletions cut 5 bases from V and 10 bases from J, with 12 bases between. The CDR3 is 12 amino acids. CDR3 loop: CASSPRTNEQFF. The CDR3 DNA reads as TGTGCCAGCAGTCCCAGGACTAACGAGCAGTTCTTC.

This clone was detected a few times. The rearrangement uses TRBV7-9 and TRBJ2-3; TRBD2 aligns across 10 bases. Germline CDR1 SEHNR, CDR2 FQNEAQ (reference sequence). This CDR3 has 15 residues. V shed 3 bases and J 5 bases; nucleotides not matched to a gene: 5. CDR3 protein: CASSLVAGGVDTQYF. In DNA, the CDR3 is TGTGCCAGCAGCTTGGTAGCGGGAGGTGTAGATACGCAGTATTTT.

The rearrangement links TRBV4-3 to TRBJ2-5; D is ambiguous. The CDR3 runs to 13 residues. Per the germline V gene, CDR1 is LGHNA and CDR2 is YSLEER. With 4 bases removed from V and 1 base from J, the gap between germline ends came to 7 bases. In DNA, the CDR3 is TGCGCCAGCAGCCCGGGTTCCCAAGAGACCCAGTACTTC. Residues: CASSPGSQETQYF.

The chain combines TRBV10-3 with TRBJ2-2; 7 bases fit TRBD1. Per germline, CDR1 ENHRY and CDR2 SYGVKD. V lost 8 bases to trimming and J lost 4 bases; unmatched junction nucleotides: 10. The CDR3 runs 15 residues. The CDR3: CAIGRQGKTTGELFF. The CDR3 bases are TGTGCCATCGGAAGACAGGGCAAGACCACCGGGGAGCTGTTTTTT.

The gene calls are TRBV21-1 and TRBJ2-5; TRBD2, the table's D call, lacks a check against the DNA. TRBV21-1 counts as a pseudogene. The CDR3 is made up of 14 amino acids. The CDR3 region is CASSNFHPGETQYF. Here the CDR3 DNA reads TGTGCCAGCAGCAATTTCCACCCGGGGGAGACCCAGTACTTC.

The chain carries TRBV7-8 and TRBJ1-5; the D is unclear. V lost 4 bases and J 1 base, leaving 14 bases between the germline ends. The CDR3 has 16 residues. Germline lookup yields CDR1 SGHVS and CDR2 FQNEAQ. Here the CDR3 DNA reads TGTGCCAGCAGCTCTCAAAGGGCGAGGAGCAATCAGCCCCAGCATTTT. This codes for CASSSQRARSNQPQHF.

The V and J genes are TRBV11-2 and TRBJ2-1; D uncertain. The length of the CDR3 is 11 residues. Germline-derived CDR1 and CDR2 are SGHAT and FQNNGV. Trimming took 0 bases from V and 9 from J, leaving 3 bases between them. The CDR3 sequence: CASSLDVEQFF. As DNA, the CDR3 is TGTGCCAGCAGCTTAGATGTTGAGCAGTTCTTC.

The chain carries TRBV5-1 and TRBJ2-7; D is ambiguous. The CDR3 is made up of 14 amino acids. V gave up 4 bases and J gave up 4 bases, with 15 bases separating them. Germline CDR1 and CDR2: SGHRS and YFSETQ. In DNA, the CDR3 is TGCGCCAGCAGCCCCGACACTGCCGGGTACGAGCAGTACTTC. Its protein is CASSPDTAGYEQYF.

The chain combines TRBV7-8 with TRBJ2-7; D is perhaps TRBD2 (6 bases). The germline CDR1 and CDR2 sequences are SGHVS and FQNEAQ. V was shortened by 2 bases and J by 1 base, with 24 bases between the two germline ends. The CDR3 contains 19 residues. In DNA, the CDR3 is TGTGCCAGCAGCTTAATAACTGGAGGGGAGACTCGGAGGTCCTACGAGCAGTACTTC. Translated, it gives CASSLITGGETRRSYEQYF.

This clone was seen a handful of times. The chain carries TRBV10-1 and TRBJ2-3; TRBD2 matches 8 bases. Germline trimming cut 4 bases from V and 3 bases from J; bases unmatched to any gene: 12. CDR1 is WNHNN, CDR2 SYGVQD, per germline (reference sequence). The CDR3 contains 17 residues. The CDR3 here is CASSVSGRGRGTDTQYF. As DNA, the CDR3 is TGCGCCAGCAGTGTCAGCGGGAGAGGGCGCGGGACAGATACGCAGTATTTT.

This clone was observed a few times. The chain uses TRBV6-1 and TRBJ1-2; D unclear. The V end was cut by 6 bases, the J end by 2 bases, with 7 bases between. This CDR3 region has 12 residues. The V gene's germline CDR1 is MNHNS and CDR2 SASEGT. The chain's CDR3 is CASRPTNYGYTF. CDR3 DNA sequence: TGTGCCAGCAGACCCACCAACTATGGCTACACCTTC.

This clone has just a few counts. V gene TRBV6-5 combines with J gene TRBJ2-2, with 10 bases lining up with TRBD2. The CDR3 contains 15 residues. The junction had 5 bases not matched to a gene; V was cut back by 6 bases and J by 4 bases. Germline CDR1 MNHEY, CDR2 SVGAGI. The CDR3: CASRLAGEPTGELFF. CDR3 DNA sequence: TGTGCCAGCAGGCTAGCGGGAGAACCCACCGGGGAGCTGTTTTTT.

The rearrangement links TRBV15 to TRBJ2-1, with D perhaps given as TRBD1 or TRBD2 (6 bases each). This CDR3 contains 16 residues. Trimming cost V 1 base and J 3 bases, with 13 bases left between them. Per the germline V gene, CDR1 is LNHNV and CDR2 is YYDKDF (reference sequence). The CDR3, as DNA: TGTGCCACCAGCAGAGTTTTAGGGGGAGGCTACAATGAGCAGTTCTTC. The encoded protein is CATSRVLGGGYNEQFF.

The table lists this clone with a few counts. The chain couples TRBV19 to TRBJ2-1, with TRBD2 as a possible D gene (6 bases). Trimming took off 4 bases at V and 8 bases at J, with 12 bases between the two ends. CDR3 length: 13 residues. Per the germline V gene, CDR1 is LNHDA and CDR2 is SQIVND (reference sequence). CDR3 residues: CASSTGVIDEQFF. The DNA for the CDR3 is TGTGCCAGTAGTACGGGAGTTATAGATGAGCAGTTCTTC.

There are a few counts of this clone. The chain uses TRBV29-1 and TRBJ2-1; 16 bases fit TRBD2. Per the germline V gene, CDR1 is SQVTM and CDR2 is ANQGSEA. V shed 6 bases, J shed 7 bases, and the junction held 18 bases outside the gene matches. This CDR3 is 19 amino acids long. The CDR3 is CSVRRTGTSGRAGSNEQFF. CDR3 in DNA: TGCAGCGTGCGTCGAACCGGGACTAGCGGGAGGGCCGGAAGTAATGAGCAGTTCTTC.